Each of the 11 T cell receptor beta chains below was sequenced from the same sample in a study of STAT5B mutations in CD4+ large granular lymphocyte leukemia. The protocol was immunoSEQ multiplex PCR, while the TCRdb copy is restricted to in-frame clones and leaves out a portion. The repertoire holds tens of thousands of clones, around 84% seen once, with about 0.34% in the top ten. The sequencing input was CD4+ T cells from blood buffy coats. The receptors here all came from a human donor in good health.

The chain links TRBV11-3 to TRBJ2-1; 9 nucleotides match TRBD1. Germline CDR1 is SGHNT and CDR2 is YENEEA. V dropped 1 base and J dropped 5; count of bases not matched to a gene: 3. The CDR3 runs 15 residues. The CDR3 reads CASSLGTGAHNEQFF. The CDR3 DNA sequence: TGTGCCAGCAGCTTAGGGACAGGGGCCCACAATGAGCAGTTCTTC.

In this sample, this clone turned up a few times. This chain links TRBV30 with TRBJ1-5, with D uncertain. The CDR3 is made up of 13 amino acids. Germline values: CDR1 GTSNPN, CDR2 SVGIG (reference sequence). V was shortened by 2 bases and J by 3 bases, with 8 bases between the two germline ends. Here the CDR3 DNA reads TGTGCCTGGAGTTTTAGGGACAATCAGCCCCAGCATTTT. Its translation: CAWSFRDNQPQHF.

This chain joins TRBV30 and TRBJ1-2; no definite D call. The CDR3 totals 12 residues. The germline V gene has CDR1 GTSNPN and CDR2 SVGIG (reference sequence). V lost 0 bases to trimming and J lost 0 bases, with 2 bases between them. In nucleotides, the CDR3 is TGTGCCTGGAGTGTCACTAACTATGGCTACACCTTC. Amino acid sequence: CAWSVTNYGYTF.

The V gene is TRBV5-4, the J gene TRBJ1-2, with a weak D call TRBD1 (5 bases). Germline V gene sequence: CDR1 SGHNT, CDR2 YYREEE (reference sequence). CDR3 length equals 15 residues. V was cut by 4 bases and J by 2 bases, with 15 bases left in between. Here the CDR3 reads CASSHPGGGNYGYTF. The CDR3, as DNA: TGTGCCAGCAGCCACCCTGGGGGGGGGAACTATGGCTACACCTTC.

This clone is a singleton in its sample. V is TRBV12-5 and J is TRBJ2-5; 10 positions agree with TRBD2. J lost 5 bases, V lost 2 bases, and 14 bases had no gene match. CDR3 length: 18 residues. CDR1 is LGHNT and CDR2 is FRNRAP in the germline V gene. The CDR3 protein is CASGLISIGLAGVETQYF. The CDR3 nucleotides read TGTGCTAGTGGTTTGATTTCTATTGGGCTAGCGGGAGTTGAGACCCAGTACTTC.

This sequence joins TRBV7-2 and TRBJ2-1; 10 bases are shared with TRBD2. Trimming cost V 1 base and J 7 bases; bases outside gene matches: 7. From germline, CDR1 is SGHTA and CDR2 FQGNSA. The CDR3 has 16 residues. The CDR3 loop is CASSLGGSGRRNEQFF. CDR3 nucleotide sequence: TGTGCCAGCAGCTTAGGAGGTAGCGGGAGGAGGAATGAGCAGTTCTTC. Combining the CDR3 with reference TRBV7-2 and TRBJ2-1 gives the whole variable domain GAGVSQSPSNKVTEKGKDVELRCDPISGHTALYWYRQSLGQGLEFLIYFQGNSAPDKSGLPSDRFSAERTGGSVSTLTIQRTQQEDSAVYLCASSLGGSGRRNEQFFGPGTRLTVL.

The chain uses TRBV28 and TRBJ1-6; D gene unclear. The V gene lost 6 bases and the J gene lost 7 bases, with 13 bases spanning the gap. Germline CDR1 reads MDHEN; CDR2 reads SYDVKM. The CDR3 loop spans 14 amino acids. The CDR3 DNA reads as TGTGCCAGCAGCCGTCCGAGGGTCAATTCACCCCTCCACTTT. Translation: CASSRPRVNSPLHF.

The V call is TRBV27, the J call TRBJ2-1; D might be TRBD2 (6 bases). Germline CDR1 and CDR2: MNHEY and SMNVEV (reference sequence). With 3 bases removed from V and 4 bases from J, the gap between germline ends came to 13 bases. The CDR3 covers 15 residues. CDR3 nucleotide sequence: TGTGCCAGCAGTTTTTACGGGACTCAATACAATGAGCAGTTCTTC. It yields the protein CASSFYGTQYNEQFF.

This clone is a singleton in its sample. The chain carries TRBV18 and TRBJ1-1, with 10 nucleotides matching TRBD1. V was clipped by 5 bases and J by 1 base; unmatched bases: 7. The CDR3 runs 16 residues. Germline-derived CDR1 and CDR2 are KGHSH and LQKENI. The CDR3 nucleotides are TGTGCCAGCTCAGCGACAGGGGGCCGGTCGAACACTGAAGCTTTCTTT. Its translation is CASSATGGRSNTEAFF.

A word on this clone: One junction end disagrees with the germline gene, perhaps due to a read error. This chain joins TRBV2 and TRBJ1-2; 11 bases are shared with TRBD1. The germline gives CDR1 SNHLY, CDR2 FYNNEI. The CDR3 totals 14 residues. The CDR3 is CASREGQGADGYTF. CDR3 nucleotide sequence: TGTGCCAGCAGGGAAGGACAGGGGGCCGATGGCTACACCTTC.

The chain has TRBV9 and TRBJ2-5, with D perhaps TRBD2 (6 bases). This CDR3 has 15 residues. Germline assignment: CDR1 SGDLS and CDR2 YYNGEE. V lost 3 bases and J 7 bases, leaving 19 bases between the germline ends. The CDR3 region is CASSEGAGTQGTQYF. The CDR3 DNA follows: TGTGCCAGCAGCGAAGGGGCCGGGACTCAGGGGACCCAGTACTTC.